The rows below give T cell receptor beta chains drawn from one sample of a study of cytomegalovirus exposure and HLA in healthy donors. Assay: immunoSEQ multiplex PCR; the TCRdb copy retains only in-frame clones and omits some. The sample lists some 150,000 clones, roughly 81% seen once, with roughly 2.3% in the top ten. The sequencing sample was made of PBMCs. Receptors were obtained from a woman aged 18 to 35 in good health and CMV-seronegative. Each CDR3 is given with its conserved first and last residue. Each record gives: V gene, J gene, CDR3 protein.

>TRBV20-1|TRBJ2-3
CSAHRETQYF
>TRBV7-6|TRBJ1-5
CASSETGGINQPQHF
>TRBV6-1|TRBJ2-7
CASSDTGTASYEQYF
>TRBV28|TRBJ2-7
CAITPSGDRGIYEQYF
>TRBV15|TRBJ1-5
CATSRVDTAKPQHF
>TRBV7-8|TRBJ2-1
CASSLVYGRGRDEQFF
>TRBV6-1|TRBJ2-1
CASSVQLQLAGVTNEQFF
>TRBV20-1|TRBJ1-2
CSPSVNYGYTF
>TRBV4-3|TRBJ1-2
CASSQDWYQGPGYTF
>TRBV5-5|TRBJ2-7
CASSSSPIGQQRRSSYEQYF
>TRBV7-9|TRBJ2-3
CASSFGLAGSTDTQYF
>TRBV6-1|TRBJ2-5
CASSDYLRTVPETQYF
>TRBV6-5|TRBJ2-3
CASRVQGATDTQYF
>TRBV18|TRBJ2-4
CASSPRTGRDIQYF
>TRBV5-1|TRBJ2-1
CASSLGDSETGEQFF
>TRBV19|TRBJ1-1
CASSIPGNTEAFF
>TRBV5-4|TRBJ1-3
CASSSGGSRVGNTIYF
>TRBV5-1|TRBJ2-2
CASSLAGATGELFF